Listed below are T cell receptor beta chains from one sample, sequenced in a study of PD-1 blockade in classical Hodgkin lymphoma. Sequencing used immunoSEQ multiplex PCR; TCRdb keeps in-frame clones, though not all of them. The sample carries some 10,000 clones, approximately 81% recorded once. The sample was CD8+ T cells from blood, taken before the fourth cycle of nivolumab. Source of these receptors: a human donor with classical Hodgkin lymphoma. The donor label of this sample is uncertain. Each CDR3 is given with its conserved first and last residue. The D gene is left open where the match is weak. Clone size is stated in some rows and not others, as once, few, many or a class when expanded.

size	D	V	J	DNA	CDR3
-	-	TRBV5-5	TRBJ1-1	TGTGCCAGCAGCTTGGGGGAAATACTTGAAGCTTTCTTT	CASSLGEILEAFF
-	-	TRBV25-1	TRBJ2-7	TGTGCCAGCAGTGAATGGGGCTCGGATGGGCAGCAGTACTTC	CASSEWGSDGQQYF
few	TRBD1	TRBV7-6	TRBJ2-7	TGTGCCAGCAGCCCACTTGGGGGGACAGGGTCTAACGAGCAGTACTTC	CASSPLGGTGSNEQYF
once	-	TRBV5-8	TRBJ2-7	TGTGCCAGCAGCCAGGCAGGGATAACCTACGAGCAGTACTTC	CASSQAGITYEQYF
medium-sized	-	TRBV5-6	TRBJ1-1	TGTGCCAGCAGCTTGGTAGGGATGGAAGCTTTCTTT	CASSLVGMEAFF
-	-	TRBV21-1	TRBJ2-6	TGTGCCAAGACGGGGGCTGGGGCCAACGTCCTGACTTTC	CAKTGAGANVLTF
-	-	TRBV27	TRBJ1-6	TGTGCCAGCAGTTTACATAATTCACCCCTCCACTTT	CASSLHNSPLHF
-	-	TRBV5-1	TRBJ1-3	TGCGCCAGCAGCTTGGGTTGGAGCTCTGGAAACACCATATATTTT	CASSLGWSSGNTIYF
-	-	TRBV12-5	TRBJ1-2	TGTGCTAGTGGTACCCTCAAACCGGGACATCCGGGCCGCCTCTATGGCTACACCTTC	CASGTLKPGHPGRLYGYTF
few	-	TRBV30	TRBJ2-1	TGTGCCTGGGGGGACCCATACAATGAGCAGTTCTTC	CAWGDPYNEQFF
-	-	TRBV7-9	TRBJ2-7	TGTGCCAGCAGCTTCTCCTACGAGCAGTACTTC	CASSFSYEQYF
-	-	TRBV14	TRBJ2-1	TGTGCCAGCAGCCCCGGGGGTGAGCAGTTCTTC	CASSPGGEQFF
-	TRBD1	TRBV19	TRBJ1-5	TGTGCCAGTAGCCCTTGGACAGGGGAAGGCAATCAGCCCCAGCATTTT	CASSPWTGEGNQPQHF
-	-	TRBV19	TRBJ2-1	TGTGCCAGTAGTATGGGGGACCCACCCAATGAGCAGTTCTTC	CASSMGDPPNEQFF
once	-	TRBV13	TRBJ2-3	TGTGCCAGCAGCTTTACCCCCTCAGGGAGTCCGACCACAGATACGCAGTATTTT	CASSFTPSGSPTTDTQYF
-	-	TRBV19	TRBJ2-1	TGTGCCAGTAGTATTCCCGGGAGCTCCTACAATGAGCAGTTCTTC	CASSIPGSSYNEQFF
once	-	TRBV12-5	TRBJ2-1	TGTGCTAGTGGTTTGCTCCAGGGCAATGAGCAGTTCTTC	CASGLLQGNEQFF
-	TRBD2	TRBV7-2	TRBJ2-1	TGTGCCAGCAGCTTAGATTCTAGCGGGTTTTACAATGAGCAGTTCTTC	CASSLDSSGFYNEQFF
few	-	TRBV10-2	TRBJ1-2	TGCGCCAGCAGTGAGTTTGAAGGGTCTAACTATGGCTACACCTTC	CASSEFEGSNYGYTF
-	TRBD2	TRBV15	TRBJ2-7	TGTGCCACCAGCAGAGAACTAGCGTCGCGTCTAGACCCCGAGCAGTACTTC	CATSRELASRLDPEQYF
-	TRBD2	TRBV13	TRBJ2-1	TGTGCCAGCAGCACGATCCTAGCGGGAGAGGACAATGAGCAGTTCTTC	CASSTILAGEDNEQFF
-	-	TRBV11-2	TRBJ2-1	TGTGCCAGCAGCTGGGGCGGGACACCGTACAATGAGCAGTTCTTC	CASSWGGTPYNEQFF
-	-	TRBV2	TRBJ2-5	TGTGCCAGCAGTGACGGAGCCACCGAAATACAAGAGACCCAGTACTTC	CASSDGATEIQETQYF
-	-	TRBV30	TRBJ1-2	TGTGCCTGGAGTGTACTAAGTTACATGAACTATGGCTACACCTTC	CAWSVLSYMNYGYTF
once	-	TRBV19	TRBJ1-1	TGTGCCAGTAAGGGGGGCGGACACACTGAAGCTTTCTTT	CASKGGGHTEAFF
-	-	TRBV4-1	TRBJ1-2	TGCGCCAGCAGCCAAGGGGGGGAATTGATGTTTGGCTACACCTTC	CASSQGGELMFGYTF
once	TRBD1	TRBV9	TRBJ2-7	TGTGCCAGCAGCTACGGACAGGGGGACTACGAGCAGTACTTC	CASSYGQGDYEQYF
-	-	TRBV13	TRBJ2-7	TGTGCCAGCAGCTTATGGGGGGCCTACGAGCAGTACTTC	CASSLWGAYEQYF